What follows are 18 T cell receptor beta chains derived from one specimen sequenced in a study of T cells in women clearing cervical HPV infection. Some clones are missing from TCRdb's copy, which holds only in-frame ones; the method was immunoSEQ multiplex PCR. This repertoire includes some 30,000 clones. The sample consisted of blood buffy coat. All receptors come from a woman between 18 and 69 years old with a cervical HPV16 infection that either progressed to CIN3+ or cleared (not recorded which).

About this clone itself: The read gets to within 3 residues of the CDR3 end, and the germline J gene fills in the rest. The chain couples TRBV20-1 to TRBJ2-3; 7 bases are shared with TRBD1. CDR1 and CDR2 (germline): DFQATT, SNEGSKA (reference sequence). The CDR3 runs 17 residues. CDR3 bases read: TGCAGTGCTCTCCGACAGGGAAGTTTTGGGAGCAATCAGCCG. Protein sequence: CSALRQGSFGSNQP. The entire CDR3 sequence reads CSALRQGSFGSNQPQYF.

Comments on this clone: The observed sequence ends 3 residues before the CDR3 terminus, with the missing tail filled in from the germline J gene. The chain recombines TRBV5-4 with TRBJ2-7; D possibly corresponds to TRBD1 (6 bases). Germline assignment: CDR1 SGHNT and CDR2 YYREEE (reference sequence). V gave up 5 bases and J gave up 1 base, with 10 bases separating them. The CDR3 is 13 residues long. The CDR3 spells CASRKTGSYEQYF. The CDR3 bases that were read are TGTGCCAGCAGAAAGACAGGATCCTACGAG.

Worth noting for this clone: The sequence runs out 3 residues before the end of the CDR3; the remainder is reconstructed from the germline J gene. The chain links TRBV2 to TRBJ2-1; 7 nucleotides align to TRBD2. This CDR3 has 16 amino acids. V trimming: 2 bases; J trimming: 0 bases; junction bases outside the gene matches: 4. Germline-derived CDR1 and CDR2 are SNHLY and FYNNEI. The CDR3 DNA, read in part, is TGTGCCAGCAGTGAAAACGGGGGGAGCTCCTACAATGAG. Translating gives CASSENGGSSYNE. The full CDR3 sequence reads CASSENGGSSYNEQFF. The full variable domain, completed using reference TRBV2 and TRBJ2-1, is EPEVTQTPSHQVTQMGQEVILRCVPISNHLYFYWYRQILGQKVEFLVSFYNNEISEKSEIFDDQFSVERPDGSNFTLKIRSTKLEDSAMYFCASSENGGSSYNEQFFGPGTRLTVL.

Note on this clone: Read sequence stops 3 residues before the CDR3 end, and the germline J gene provides the missing end. The V gene is TRBV2, the J gene TRBJ1-2, with 9 positions matching TRBD1. Germline V lookup: CDR1 SNHLY, CDR2 FYNNEI. The length of the CDR3 is 15 residues. Trimming took 0 bases from V and 7 from J; bases not matched to a gene: 6. This CDR3 reads CASSEASQGAGGYTF. Incomplete CDR3 DNA: TGTGCCAGCAGTGAAGCATCACAGGGGGCGGGTGGC.

About this clone itself: The DNA ends 3 residues before the CDR3 does, and the rest of the CDR3 is filled in from the germline J gene. The chain couples TRBV7-3 to TRBJ2-1, with a weak D call TRBD2 (7 bases). The CDR3 runs to 15 residues. Germline-derived CDR1 and CDR2 are SGHTA and FQGTGA. The V and J ends lost 2 bases and 4 bases respectively, with 12 bases between them. Incomplete CDR3 DNA: TGTGCCAGCAGCTTAGGCGGGGGCCGATACAATGAG. Translated: CASSLGGGRYNE. The full CDR3 protein reads CASSLGGGRYNEQFF.

With regard to this clone: Sequencing ends 3 residues short of the CDR3 end; the germline J gene provides the rest. The chain joins TRBV7-6 to TRBJ2-3, with 9 bases lining up with TRBD2. Looked up from germline, CDR1 is SGHVS and CDR2 is FNYEAQ. CDR3 length equals 16 residues. CDR3 region: CASSRREGARQETQYF. The CDR3 DNA, read in part, is TGTGCCAGCAGCCGGCGGGAGGGCGCGCGCCAAGAGACG.

Details on this clone: Read coverage stops 3 residues before the CDR3 terminus; the germline J gene supplies the remainder. The J gene is TRBJ2-7, the V gene TRBV12-3 or TRBV12-4; tentatively, D is TRBD2 (5 bases). This CDR3 is 13 amino acids long. V dropped 6 bases and J dropped 3 bases, with 12 bases sitting between them. The CDR3 sequence is CASRASGSYEQYF. The CDR3 bases that were read are TGTGCCAGCAGGGCAAGCGGCAGCTACGAG.

Of note for this clone: The CDR3 goes on 3 residues after the read ends, and that part is filled in from the germline J gene. The rearrangement joins TRBV30 to TRBJ2-2, with TRBD2 matching 7 bases. The germline CDR1 and CDR2 sequences are GTSNPN and SVGIG (reference sequence). The junction had 9 bases not matched to a gene; V was cut back by 4 bases and J by 7 bases. The CDR3 sequence is 14 residues long. The sequenced CDR3 bases are TGTGCCTGGACCCGGCGGGGGATGGGCGGGGAG. Protein product: CAWTRRGMGGE. The whole CDR3 region reads CAWTRRGMGGELFF.

Points on this clone: Coverage ceases 3 residues before the CDR3 finishes, and the germline J gene fills in the end. V usage is TRBV10-2 and J usage is TRBJ1-4, with TRBD1 matching 7 bases. The J segment lost 7 bases and the V segment lost 6 bases, leaving 5 bases of the junction unmatched. CDR1 is WSHSY and CDR2 is SAAADI in the germline V gene. This CDR3 contains 13 residues. Incomplete CDR3 DNA: TGCGCCAGCAGCTTCGACAGGGCTGAAAAA. The encoded protein is CASSFDRAEK. The CDR3, in full, reads CASSFDRAEKLFF.

As to this clone: Read sequence stops 3 residues before the CDR3 end, and the germline J gene provides the missing end. The V call is TRBV5-4, the J call TRBJ1-6; 7 bases are shared with TRBD1. Germline CDR1 is SGHNT and CDR2 is YYREEE (reference sequence). The CDR3 has 15 residues. V shed 0 bases, J shed 7 bases, and the junction held 4 bases outside the gene matches. The covered CDR3 bases are TGTGCCAGCAGCTTGGCCGGGACAGAGAATTCACCC. This encodes CASSLAGTENSP. In full, the CDR3 reads CASSLAGTENSPLHF.

A remark on this clone: The sequence runs out 3 residues before the end of the CDR3; the remainder is reconstructed from the germline J gene. This chain uses TRBV30 with TRBJ2-1; the match to TRBD2 covers 9 bases. The germline gives CDR1 GTSNPN, CDR2 SVGIG (reference sequence). The CDR3 totals 18 residues. The V and J ends lost 0 bases and 7 bases, in that order; junction bases with no gene match: 16. CDR3 loop: CAWSVTQKAGGFSNEQFF. CDR3 DNA, as far as it was read: TGTGCCTGGAGTGTAACCCAAAAGGCGGGGGGGTTTTCGAATGAG.

About this clone itself: The read falls 3 residues short of the CDR3 end, and the missing part is taken from the germline J gene. The V gene is TRBV19, the J gene TRBJ2-6, with TRBD2 as a possible D gene (6 bases). Per germline, CDR1 LNHDA and CDR2 SQIVND (reference sequence). With 5 bases removed from V and 0 bases from J, the gap between germline ends came to 14 bases. The CDR3 is made up of 17 amino acids. The sequenced part of the CDR3 DNA is TGTGCCAGTAGTGGTGGACTACTTAGCTCTGGGGCCAACGTC. Protein sequence: CASSGGLLSSGANV. The whole CDR3 is CASSGGLLSSGANVLTF.

Details on this clone: Read data end 3 residues before the CDR3 end; the end is taken from the germline J gene. The chain uses TRBV20-1 and TRBJ2-1; 10 nucleotides match TRBD2. CDR1 and CDR2 from the germline V gene are DFQATT and SNEGSKA (reference sequence). The J segment lost 4 bases and the V segment lost 3 bases, leaving 6 bases of the junction unmatched. There are 15 residues in the CDR3. The sequenced CDR3 bases are TGCAGTGCTAGTGGTTCTAGCGGGGGATACAATGAG. This encodes CSASGSSGGYNE. In full, the CDR3 reads CSASGSSGGYNEQFF.

In the case of this clone: The read stops 3 residues short of the end of the CDR3; the missing end is completed from the germline J gene. The chain has TRBV20-1 and TRBJ1-4, with TRBD1 matching over 8 bases. CDR3 length: 14 residues. V trimming: 8 bases; J trimming: 10 bases; junction bases outside the gene matches: 15. Germline-derived CDR1 and CDR2 are DFQATT and SNEGSKA (reference sequence). Here the CDR3 reads CSPGQGLNRGKLFF. CDR3 bases read: TGCAGTCCTGGACAGGGACTTAATCGGGGAAAA.

About this clone itself: With the read ending 3 residues before the CDR3 end, the germline J gene is used to fill in that end. The chain is built from TRBV7-9 and TRBJ1-1; 8 bases match TRBD1. Germline V gene sequence: CDR1 SEHNR, CDR2 FQNEAQ (reference sequence). J gave up 3 bases and V 2 bases, and 2 bases lay outside the gene matches. The CDR3 is 14 residues long. The CDR3 sequence is CASSLSGGHTEAFF. CDR3 DNA, as far as it was read: TGTGCCAGCAGCTTATCAGGGGGCCACACTGAA.

To note about this clone: The sequence runs out 3 residues before the end of the CDR3; the remainder is reconstructed from the germline J gene. The J gene is TRBJ2-1, the V gene TRBV20-1; 10 bases line up with TRBD1. This CDR3 has 15 residues. V was clipped by 0 bases and J by 7 bases; unmatched bases: 6. Germline V gene sequence: CDR1 DFQATT, CDR2 SNEGSKA (reference sequence). The CDR3 loop reads CSARDGTGVRNEQFF. The covered CDR3 bases are TGCAGTGCTAGAGATGGGACAGGGGTGAGGAATGAG.

A remark on this clone: The read halts 3 residues ahead of the CDR3 end, with the missing end drawn from the germline J gene. The V gene is TRBV30, the J gene TRBJ2-1; the D gene is possibly TRBD1 (6 bases). The CDR3 length is 11 residues. The germline gives CDR1 GTSNPN, CDR2 SVGIG (reference sequence). Between the trimmed V and J ends, which lost 0 bases and 9 bases, there was a span of 6 bases. The CDR3 reads CAWSVGGEQFF. Partial CDR3 DNA: TGTGCCTGGAGTGTAGGGGGTGAG.

In regard to this clone: The read ends 3 residues shy of where the CDR3 ends; the end is completed using the germline J gene. At the DNA level, this CDR3 is encoded by other sequences in the same sample as well. This sequence joins TRBV2 and TRBJ1-4, with 8 bases matching TRBD1. The CDR3 contains 15 residues. V dropped 2 bases and J dropped 5; count of bases not matched to a gene: 4. Germline CDR1 SNHLY, CDR2 FYNNEI. Incomplete CDR3 DNA: TGTGCCAGCAGTGAAAGGGGACAGGTGAATGAAAAA. Protein sequence: CASSERGQVNEK. The CDR3 in full is CASSERGQVNEKLFF. Based on the CDR3 plus reference TRBV2 and TRBJ1-4, the full variable domain is EPEVTQTPSHQVTQMGQEVILRCVPISNHLYFYWYRQILGQKVEFLVSFYNNEISEKSEIFDDQFSVERPDGSNFTLKIRSTKLEDSAMYFCASSERGQVNEKLFFGSGTQLSVL.